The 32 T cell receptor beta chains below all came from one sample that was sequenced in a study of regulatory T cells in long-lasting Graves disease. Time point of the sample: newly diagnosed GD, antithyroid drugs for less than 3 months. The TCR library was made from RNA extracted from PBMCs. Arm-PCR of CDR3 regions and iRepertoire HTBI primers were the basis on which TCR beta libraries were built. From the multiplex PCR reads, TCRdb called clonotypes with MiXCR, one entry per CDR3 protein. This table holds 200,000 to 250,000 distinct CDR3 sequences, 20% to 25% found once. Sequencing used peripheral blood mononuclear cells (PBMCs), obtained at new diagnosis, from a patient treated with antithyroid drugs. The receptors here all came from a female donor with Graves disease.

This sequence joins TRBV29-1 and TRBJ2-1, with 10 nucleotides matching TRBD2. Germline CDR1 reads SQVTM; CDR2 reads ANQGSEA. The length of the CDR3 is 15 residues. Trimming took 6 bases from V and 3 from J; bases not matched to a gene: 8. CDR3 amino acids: CSVAGGPPYYNEQFF. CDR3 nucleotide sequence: TGCAGCGTAGCGGGAGGGCCGCCTTACTACAATGAGCAGTTCTTC.

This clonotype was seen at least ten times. The CDR3 DNA reads as TGTGCCAGCAGTTTGAGGACTAGCGGAACCTACGAGCAGTACTTC. Its protein product is CASSLRTSGTYEQYF. This chain joins TRBV6-2 or TRBV6-3 and TRBJ2-7; 10 bases are shared with TRBD2. The CDR3 runs 15 residues. V was pared by 4 bases and J by 2 bases, with 5 bases of the junction left unmatched. CDR1 and CDR2 from the germline V gene are MNHEY and SVGEGT.

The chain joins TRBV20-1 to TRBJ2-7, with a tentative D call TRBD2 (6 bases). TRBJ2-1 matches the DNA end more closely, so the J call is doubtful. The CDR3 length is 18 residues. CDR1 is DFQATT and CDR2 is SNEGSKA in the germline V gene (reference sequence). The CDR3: CSARDKGGGGSSYNEQFF. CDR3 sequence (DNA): TGCAGTGCTAGAGATAAAGGTGGCGGAGGGAGCTCCTACAATGAGCAGTTCTTC.

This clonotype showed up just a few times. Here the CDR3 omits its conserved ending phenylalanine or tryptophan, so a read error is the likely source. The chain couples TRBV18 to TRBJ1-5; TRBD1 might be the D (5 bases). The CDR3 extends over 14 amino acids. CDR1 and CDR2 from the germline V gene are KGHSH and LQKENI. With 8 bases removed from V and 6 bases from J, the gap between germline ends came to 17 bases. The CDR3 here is CASTPAGGSQPQHL. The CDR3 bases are TGTGCCAGCACCCCCGCGGGGGGGAGTCAGCCCCAGCATTTA.

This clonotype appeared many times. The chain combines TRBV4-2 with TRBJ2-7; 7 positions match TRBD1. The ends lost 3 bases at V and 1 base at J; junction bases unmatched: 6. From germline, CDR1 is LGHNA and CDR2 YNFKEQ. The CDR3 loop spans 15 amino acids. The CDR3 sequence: CASSQPRQGSYEQYF. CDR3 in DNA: TGTGCCAGCAGCCAGCCACGACAGGGATCCTACGAGCAGTACTTC.

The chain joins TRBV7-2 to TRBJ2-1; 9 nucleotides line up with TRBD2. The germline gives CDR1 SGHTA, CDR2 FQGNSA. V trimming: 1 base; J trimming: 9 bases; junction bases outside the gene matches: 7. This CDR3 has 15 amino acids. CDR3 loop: CASSLGGGGGREQFF. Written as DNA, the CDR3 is TGTGCCAGCAGCTTAGGGGGCGGGGGGGGACGTGAGCAGTTCTTC.

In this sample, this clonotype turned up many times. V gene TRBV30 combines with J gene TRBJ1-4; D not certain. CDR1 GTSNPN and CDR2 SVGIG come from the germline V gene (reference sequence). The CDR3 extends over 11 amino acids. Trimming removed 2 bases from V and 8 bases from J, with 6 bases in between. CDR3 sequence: CAWSTREKLFF. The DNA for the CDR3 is TGTGCCTGGAGTACGCGGGAAAAACTGTTTTTT.

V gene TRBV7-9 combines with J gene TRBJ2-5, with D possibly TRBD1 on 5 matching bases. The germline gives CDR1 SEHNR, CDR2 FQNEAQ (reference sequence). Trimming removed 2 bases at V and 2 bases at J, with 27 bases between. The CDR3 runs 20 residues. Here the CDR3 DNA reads TGTGCCAGCAGCTTAATGTGGGGCAGCCCCTACGAAAACCCACAAGAGACCCAGTACTTC. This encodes CASSLMWGSPYENPQETQYF.

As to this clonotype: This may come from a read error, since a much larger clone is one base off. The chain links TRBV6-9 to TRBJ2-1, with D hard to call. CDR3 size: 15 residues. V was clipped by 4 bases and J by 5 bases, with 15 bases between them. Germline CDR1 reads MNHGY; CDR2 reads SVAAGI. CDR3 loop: CASSWGRAAHNEQFF. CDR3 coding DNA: TGTGCCAGCAGTTGGGGTAGGGCAGCCCACAATGAGCAGTTCTTC.

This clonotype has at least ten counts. CDR3 region: CASAQGGKETQYF. For the CDR3, the DNA is TGTGCCAGCGCCCAGGGGGGAAAAGAGACCCAGTACTTC. The chain joins TRBV7-9 to TRBJ2-5; TRBD1 might be the D (7 bases). Looked up from germline, CDR1 is SEHNR and CDR2 is FQNEAQ (reference sequence). There are 13 residues in the CDR3. V was clipped by 8 bases and J by 3 bases, with 13 bases between them. The full variable domain, in which reference TRBV7-9 and TRBJ2-5 provide the parts outside the CDR3, is DTGVSQNPRHKITKRGQNVTFRCDPISEHNRLYWYRQTLGQGPEFLTYFQNEAQLEKSRLLSDRFSAERPKGSFSTLEIQRTEQGDSAMYLCASAQGGKETQYFGPGTRLLVL.

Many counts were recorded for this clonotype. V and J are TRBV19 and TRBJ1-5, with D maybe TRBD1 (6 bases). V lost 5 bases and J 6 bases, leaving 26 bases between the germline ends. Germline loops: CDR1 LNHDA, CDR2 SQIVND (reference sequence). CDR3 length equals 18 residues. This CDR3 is CASSPPSGGGGSFQPQHF. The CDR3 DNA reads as TGTGCCAGTAGTCCCCCGAGCGGGGGCGGTGGTTCTTTTCAGCCCCAGCATTTT.

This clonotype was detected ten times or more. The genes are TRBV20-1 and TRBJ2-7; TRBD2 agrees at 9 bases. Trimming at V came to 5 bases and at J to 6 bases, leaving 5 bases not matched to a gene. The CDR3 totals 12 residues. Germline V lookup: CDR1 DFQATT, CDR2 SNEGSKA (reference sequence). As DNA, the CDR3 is TGCAGTGCTCTGGGACTAGCAGGCGAGCAGTACTTC. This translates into CSALGLAGEQYF.

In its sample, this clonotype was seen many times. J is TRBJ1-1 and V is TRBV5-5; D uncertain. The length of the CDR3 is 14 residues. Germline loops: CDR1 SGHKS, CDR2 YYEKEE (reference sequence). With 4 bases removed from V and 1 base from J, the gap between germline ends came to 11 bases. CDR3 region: CASSRVGKNTEAFF. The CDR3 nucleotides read TGTGCCAGCAGCCGCGTTGGGAAGAACACTGAAGCTTTCTTT. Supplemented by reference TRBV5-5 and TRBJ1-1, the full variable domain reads DAGVTQSPTHLIKTRGQQVTLRCSPISGHKSVSWYQQVLGQGPQFIFQYYEKEERGRGNFPDRFSARQFPNYSSELNVNALLLGDSALYLCASSRVGKNTEAFFGQGTRLTVV.

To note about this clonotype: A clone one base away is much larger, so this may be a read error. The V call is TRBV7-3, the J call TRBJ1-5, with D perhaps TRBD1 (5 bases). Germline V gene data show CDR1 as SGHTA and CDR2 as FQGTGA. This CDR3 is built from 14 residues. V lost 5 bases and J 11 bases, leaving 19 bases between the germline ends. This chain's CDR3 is CASSPHGPRESQHF. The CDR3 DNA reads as TGTGCCAGCAGCCCCCACGGACCCAGGGAGTCCCAGCATTTT.

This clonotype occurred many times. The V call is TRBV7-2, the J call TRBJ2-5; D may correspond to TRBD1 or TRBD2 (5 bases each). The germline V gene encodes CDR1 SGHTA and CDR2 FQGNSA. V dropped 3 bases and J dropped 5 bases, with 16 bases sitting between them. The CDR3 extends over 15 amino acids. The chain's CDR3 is CASSLGTTRRETQYF. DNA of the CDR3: TGTGCCAGCAGCTTGGGGACGACGAGGAGGGAGACCCAGTACTTC.

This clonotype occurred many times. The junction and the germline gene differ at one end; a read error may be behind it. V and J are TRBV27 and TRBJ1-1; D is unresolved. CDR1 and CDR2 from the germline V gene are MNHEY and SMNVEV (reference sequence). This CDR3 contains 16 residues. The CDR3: CASSLLGRTLNAEAFF. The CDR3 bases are TGTGCCAGCAGTTTACTGGGGAGAACGTTGAACGCTGAAGCTTTCTTT.

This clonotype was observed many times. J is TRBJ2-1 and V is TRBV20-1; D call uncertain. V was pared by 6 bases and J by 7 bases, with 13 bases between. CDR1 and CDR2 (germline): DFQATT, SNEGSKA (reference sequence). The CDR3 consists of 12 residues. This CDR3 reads CSARLGWNEQFF. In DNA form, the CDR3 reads TGCAGTGCCCGGCTGGGGTGGAATGAGCAGTTCTTC.

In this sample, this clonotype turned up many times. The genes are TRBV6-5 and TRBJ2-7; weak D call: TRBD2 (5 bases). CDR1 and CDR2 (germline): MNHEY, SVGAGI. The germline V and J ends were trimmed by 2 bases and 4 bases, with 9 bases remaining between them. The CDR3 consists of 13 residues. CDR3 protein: CASSYTTNYEQYF. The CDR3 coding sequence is TGTGCCAGCAGTTACACGACTAATTACGAGCAGTACTTC.

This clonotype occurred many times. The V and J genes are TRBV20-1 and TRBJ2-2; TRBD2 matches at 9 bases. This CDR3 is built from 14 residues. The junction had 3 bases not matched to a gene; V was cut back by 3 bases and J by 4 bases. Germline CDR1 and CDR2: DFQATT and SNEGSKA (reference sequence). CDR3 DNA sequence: TGCAGTGCTAGGCGGGGGGGCCCCACCGGGGAGCTGTTTTTT. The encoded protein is CSARRGGPTGELFF.

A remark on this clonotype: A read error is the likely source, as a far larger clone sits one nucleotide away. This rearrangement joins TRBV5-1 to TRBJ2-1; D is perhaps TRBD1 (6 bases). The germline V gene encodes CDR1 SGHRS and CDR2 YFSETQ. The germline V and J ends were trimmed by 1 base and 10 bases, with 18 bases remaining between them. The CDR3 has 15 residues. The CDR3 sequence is CASSLSTGYSYEQFF. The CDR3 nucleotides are TGCGCCAGCAGCTTGTCGACAGGATACTCCTACGAGCAGTTCTTC.

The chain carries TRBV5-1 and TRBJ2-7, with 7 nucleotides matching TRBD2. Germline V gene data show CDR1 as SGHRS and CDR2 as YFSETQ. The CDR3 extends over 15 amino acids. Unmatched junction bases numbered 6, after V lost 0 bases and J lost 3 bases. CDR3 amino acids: CASSLAREKVYEQYF. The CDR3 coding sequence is TGCGCCAGCAGCTTGGCGCGGGAGAAAGTCTACGAGCAGTACTTC.

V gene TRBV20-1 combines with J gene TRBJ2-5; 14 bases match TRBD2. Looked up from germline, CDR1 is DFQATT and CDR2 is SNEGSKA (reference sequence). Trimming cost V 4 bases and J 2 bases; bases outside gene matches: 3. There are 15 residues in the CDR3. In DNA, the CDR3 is TGCAGTGCTACGACTAGCGGGGGGGATCAAGAGACCCAGTACTTC. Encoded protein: CSATTSGGDQETQYF.

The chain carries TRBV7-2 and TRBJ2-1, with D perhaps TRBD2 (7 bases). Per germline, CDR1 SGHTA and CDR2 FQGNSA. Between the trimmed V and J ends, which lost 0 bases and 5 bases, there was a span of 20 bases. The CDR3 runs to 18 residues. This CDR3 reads CASSLAGAGAGGHNEQFF. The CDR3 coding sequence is TGTGCCAGCAGCTTAGCCGGGGCGGGGGCCGGGGGGCACAATGAGCAGTTCTTC.

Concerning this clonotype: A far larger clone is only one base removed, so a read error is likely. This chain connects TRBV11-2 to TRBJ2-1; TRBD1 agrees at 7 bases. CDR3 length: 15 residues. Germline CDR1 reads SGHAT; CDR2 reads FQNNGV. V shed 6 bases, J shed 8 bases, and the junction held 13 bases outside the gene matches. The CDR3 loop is CASSHLGQLIDEQFF. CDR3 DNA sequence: TGTGCCAGCAGTCACTTGGGACAGTTAATAGATGAGCAGTTCTTC. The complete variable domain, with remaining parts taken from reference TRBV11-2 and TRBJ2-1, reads EAGVAQSPRYKIIEKRQSVAFWCNPISGHATLYWYQQILGQGPKLLIQFQNNGVVDDSQLPKDRFSAERLKGVDSTLKIQPAKLEDSAVYLCASSHLGQLIDEQFFGPGTRLTVL.

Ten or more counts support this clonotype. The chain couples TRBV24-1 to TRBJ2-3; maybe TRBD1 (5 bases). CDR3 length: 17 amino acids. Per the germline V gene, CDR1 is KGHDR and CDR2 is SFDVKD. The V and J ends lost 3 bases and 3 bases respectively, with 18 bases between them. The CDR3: CATSDRTVKRGTDTQYF. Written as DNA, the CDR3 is TGTGCCACCAGTGATCGAACGGTAAAAAGGGGAACAGATACGCAGTATTTT.

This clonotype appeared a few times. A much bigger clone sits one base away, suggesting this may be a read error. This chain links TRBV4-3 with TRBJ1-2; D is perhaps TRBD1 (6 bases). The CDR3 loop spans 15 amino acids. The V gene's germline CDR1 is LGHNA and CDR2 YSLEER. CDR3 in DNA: TGCGTCAGCAGCCAGGCCGGGACACGGTTCTATGGCTACACCTTC. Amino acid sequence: CVSSQAGTRFYGYTF.

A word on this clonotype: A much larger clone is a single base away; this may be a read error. CDR3: CASSADRGLADTQYF. For the CDR3, the DNA is TGTGCCAGCAGCGCCGACAGAGGACTCGCAGATACGCAGTATTTT. The chain recombines TRBV9 with TRBJ2-3; TRBD1 or TRBD2 may be the D gene (5 bases each). CDR3 length equals 15 residues. CDR1 and CDR2 (germline): SGDLS, YYNGEE. The V end lost 3 bases, the J end lost 4 bases, and 15 bases lay between the germline ends.

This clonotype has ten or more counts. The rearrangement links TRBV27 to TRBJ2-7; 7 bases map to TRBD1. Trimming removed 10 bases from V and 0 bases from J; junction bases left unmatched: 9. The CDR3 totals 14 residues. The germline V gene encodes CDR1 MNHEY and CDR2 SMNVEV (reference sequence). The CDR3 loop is CATTRQGGSYEQYF. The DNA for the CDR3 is TGTGCCACGACTCGACAGGGCGGCTCCTACGAGCAGTACTTC.

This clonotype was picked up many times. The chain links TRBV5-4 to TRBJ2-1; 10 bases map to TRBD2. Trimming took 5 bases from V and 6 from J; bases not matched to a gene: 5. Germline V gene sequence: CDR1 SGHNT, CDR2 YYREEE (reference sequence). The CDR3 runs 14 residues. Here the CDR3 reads CASRTGTSVNEQFF. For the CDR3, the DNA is TGTGCCAGCAGAACCGGGACTAGCGTCAATGAGCAGTTCTTC.

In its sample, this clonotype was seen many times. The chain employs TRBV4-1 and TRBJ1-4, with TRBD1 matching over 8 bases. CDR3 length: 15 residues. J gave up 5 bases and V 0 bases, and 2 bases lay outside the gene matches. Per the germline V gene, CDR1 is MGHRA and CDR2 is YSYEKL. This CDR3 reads CASSQEDRANEKLFF. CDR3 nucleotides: TGCGCCAGCAGCCAAGAGGACAGGGCGAATGAAAAACTGTTTTTT.

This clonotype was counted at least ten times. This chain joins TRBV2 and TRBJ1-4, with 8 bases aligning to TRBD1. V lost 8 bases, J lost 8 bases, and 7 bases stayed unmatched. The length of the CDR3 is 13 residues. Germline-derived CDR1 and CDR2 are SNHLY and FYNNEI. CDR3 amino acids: CASARTGYEKLFF. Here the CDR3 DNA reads TGTGCCAGCGCGAGGACAGGGTACGAAAAACTGTTTTTT.

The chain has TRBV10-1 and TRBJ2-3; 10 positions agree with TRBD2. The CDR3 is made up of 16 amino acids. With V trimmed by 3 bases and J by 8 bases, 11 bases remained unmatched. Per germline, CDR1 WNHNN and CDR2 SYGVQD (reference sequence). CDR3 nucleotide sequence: TGCGCCAGCAGTGACCGGGTAGCGGGGGGAGTGGGTACGCAGTATTTT. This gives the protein CASSDRVAGGVGTQYF.